Below, 23 T cell receptor beta chains from the same sample are listed, as sequenced in a study of CD8 T cells in Susac syndrome. The authors reverse transcribed roughly 0.5 to 1 ug RNA with random hexamers. Each CDR3 protein is one row after TCRdb ran MiXCR on the immunoSEQ multiplex PCR reads. The data contain about 120,000 distinct CDR3 sequences, over 90% of them seen just once; the ten biggest clones take up about 0.29%. Sequencing input: CD8+ T cells from PBMCs. The source is a human donor with Susac syndrome.

J is TRBJ1-6 and V is TRBV4-3; D unresolved. Germline CDR1 is LGHNA and CDR2 is YSLEER. The V end was cut by 2 bases, the J end by 0 bases, with 14 bases between. This CDR3 is built from 18 residues. As DNA, the CDR3 is TGCGCCAGCAGCCAAAAAAACCCACGGAGCTCCTATAATTCACCCCTCCACTTT. It translates to CASSQKNPRSSYNSPLHF.

The gene calls are TRBV7-9 and TRBJ2-2; D not resolved. The CDR3 consists of 10 residues. The V gene's germline CDR1 is SEHNR and CDR2 FQNEAQ (reference sequence). V lost 11 bases, J lost 6 bases, and 7 bases lay in between. The chain's CDR3 is CAVMAGELFF. CDR3 nucleotide sequence: TGTGCCGTTATGGCCGGGGAGCTGTTTTTT.

The J gene is TRBJ2-7, the V gene TRBV14, with D possibly being TRBD1 (6 bases). CDR3 size: 15 residues. Between the trimmed V and J ends, which lost 0 bases and 5 bases, there was a span of 14 bases. In germline, CDR1 is SGHDN, CDR2 FVKESK. CDR3 DNA: TGTGCCAGCAGCCAAGAGGGGGCTTTTTTGGACGAGCAGTACTTC. This encodes CASSQEGAFLDEQYF.

This clonotype was counted between two and nine times. The V and J genes are TRBV6-5 and TRBJ1-5, with 10 bases fitting TRBD1. Unmatched junction bases numbered 2, after V lost 5 bases and J lost 1 base. This CDR3 is 15 amino acids long. Germline CDR1 and CDR2: MNHEY and SVGAGI. DNA for the CDR3: TGTGCCAGCAGTCCGGACAGGGGGAGCAATCAGCCCCAGCATTTT. As protein: CASSPDRGSNQPQHF.

The chain couples TRBV24-1 to TRBJ2-5; TRBD2 matches at 9 bases. The trim removed 6 bases at V and 4 bases at J, leaving 5 bases unmatched. The V gene's germline CDR1 is KGHDR and CDR2 SFDVKD. This CDR3 has 14 amino acids. CDR3 sequence: CATSSGGGAETQYF. In nucleotides, the CDR3 is TGTGCCACCAGTTCTGGCGGGGGGGCAGAGACCCAGTACTTC.

The rearrangement links TRBV30 to TRBJ2-7; 8 bases are a match to TRBD1. The CDR3 runs to 12 residues. Germline CDR1 and CDR2: GTSNPN and SVGIG (reference sequence). Unmatched junction bases numbered 8, after V lost 8 bases and J lost 5 bases. CDR3 amino acids: CALGQGGNEQYF. The CDR3, as DNA: TGTGCCCTAGGACAGGGCGGGAACGAGCAGTACTTC.

The rearrangement links TRBV29-1 to TRBJ1-2; D gene uncertain. V lost 0 bases and J 5 bases, leaving 7 bases between the germline ends. The CDR3 is made up of 12 amino acids. The V gene's germline CDR1 is SQVTM and CDR2 ANQGSEA. The CDR3 reads CSVEEGGYGYTF. In nucleotides, the CDR3 is TGCAGCGTTGAAGAAGGCGGATATGGCTACACCTTC.

The genes are TRBV3-1 and TRBJ2-1; D is possibly TRBD1 (5 bases). V lost 3 bases and J lost 6, with 9 bases in between. The CDR3 consists of 13 residues. The germline V gene has CDR1 LGHDT and CDR2 YNNKEL (reference sequence). In nucleotides, the CDR3 is TGTGCCAGCAGCCATGGACACTCCAATGAGCAGTTCTTC. Translating it yields CASSHGHSNEQFF.

The chain joins TRBV20-1 to TRBJ2-1; D remains unclear. CDR1 is DFQATT, CDR2 SNEGSKA, per germline (reference sequence). The CDR3 length is 17 residues. Trimming removed 5 bases from V and 0 bases from J, with 20 bases in between. CDR3 amino acids: CSAYHPSAAGSYNEQFF. DNA of the CDR3: TGCAGTGCTTATCATCCCTCCGCAGCTGGCTCCTACAATGAGCAGTTCTTC.

This chain joins TRBV30 and TRBJ2-4, with 7 bases identical to TRBD1. The germline V gene has CDR1 GTSNPN and CDR2 SVGIG (reference sequence). The ends lost 2 bases at V and 1 base at J; junction bases unmatched: 5. The CDR3 loop spans 15 amino acids. CDR3 DNA: TGTGCCTGGAGTTTGACAGGGAAGGCCAAAAACATTCAGTACTTC. It codes for CAWSLTGKAKNIQYF.

The genes are TRBV14 and TRBJ1-1, with D unclear. Trimming removed 7 bases at V and 1 base at J, with 10 bases between. The CDR3 sequence is 13 residues long. Germline CDR1 is SGHDN and CDR2 is FVKESK. CDR3 protein: CASTPDWNTEAFF. The CDR3 nucleotides read TGTGCCAGCACCCCGGACTGGAACACTGAAGCTTTCTTT.

This chain uses TRBV4-2 with TRBJ1-2; D is unclear. The CDR3 totals 15 residues. V shed 0 bases and J shed 3 bases, with 11 bases lying between them. The V gene's germline CDR1 is LGHNA and CDR2 YNFKEQ. CDR3: CASSQESSGDYGYTF. In DNA, the CDR3 is TGTGCCAGCAGCCAAGAATCCTCTGGCGACTATGGCTACACCTTC.

This clonotype came up once. The rearrangement uses TRBV5-6 and TRBJ1-2; the D gene is possibly TRBD1 (5 bases). Deletions cut 3 bases from V and 1 base from J, with 13 bases between. The CDR3 totals 15 residues. Germline CDR1 is SGHDT and CDR2 is YYEEEE. The CDR3 nucleotides are TGTGCCAGCAGCTGGGGAGCGACAGATAACTATGGCTACACCTTC. Its protein product is CASSWGATDNYGYTF.

This clonotype has just one count. V and J are TRBV5-1 and TRBJ2-7, with TRBD1 matching over 8 bases. The CDR3 totals 14 residues. V gave up 4 bases and J gave up 1 base; unmatched junction bases: 4. CDR1 SGHRS and CDR2 YFSETQ come from the germline V gene. In nucleotides, the CDR3 is TGCGCCAGCAGCGCCGGACAGGGTTCCTACGAGCAGTACTTC. Translation gives CASSAGQGSYEQYF.

This clonotype has a single count. The chain employs TRBV15 and TRBJ2-6; no reliable D call. This CDR3 comprises 12 residues. Trimming shortened V by 8 bases and J by 0 bases, and 2 bases separated the two germline ends. Per germline, CDR1 LNHNV and CDR2 YYDKDF (reference sequence). The CDR3 spells CATASGANVLTF. For the CDR3, the DNA is TGTGCCACCGCCTCTGGGGCCAACGTCCTGACTTTC. The whole variable domain, filled in from reference TRBV15 and TRBJ2-6, reads DAMVIQNPRYQVTQFGKPVTLSCSQTLNHNVMYWYQQKSSQAPKLLFHYYDKDFNNEADTPDNFQSRRPNTSFCFLDIRSPGLGDTAMYLCATASGANVLTFGAGSRLTVL.

The chain has TRBV4-1 and TRBJ2-1; perhaps TRBD2 as D (5 bases). Germline loops: CDR1 MGHRA, CDR2 YSYEKL. This CDR3 comprises 15 residues. V lost 4 bases to trimming and J lost 2 bases, with 12 bases between them. The CDR3 is CASSRPSSPYNEQFF. CDR3 nucleotide sequence: TGCGCCAGCAGCCGACCGTCTAGCCCCTACAATGAGCAGTTCTTC.

The chain's CDR3 is CAWSAGRHYNSPLHF. The CDR3 DNA sequence: TGTGCCTGGAGTGCCGGGAGGCACTATAATTCACCCCTCCACTTT. This sequence joins TRBV30 and TRBJ1-6; no clear D gene. V lost 1 base to trimming and J lost 3 bases, with 10 bases between them. Germline CDR1 reads GTSNPN; CDR2 reads SVGIG (reference sequence). This CDR3 has 15 amino acids.

V usage is TRBV29-1 and J usage is TRBJ1-1, with a possible D match to TRBD1 (5 bases). Germline assignment: CDR1 SQVTM and CDR2 ANQGSEA. This CDR3 contains 17 residues. Trimming stripped 0 bases from V and 0 bases from J, with 17 bases between. The CDR3 is CSVEDFGGDGVNTEAFF. CDR3 DNA sequence: TGCAGCGTTGAAGATTTCGGGGGGGATGGGGTGAACACTGAAGCTTTCTTT.

The rearrangement uses TRBV27 and TRBJ1-1, with a possible D match to TRBD1 (5 bases). Trimming cost V 5 bases and J 4 bases, with 14 bases left between them. Looked up from germline, CDR1 is MNHEY and CDR2 is SMNVEV (reference sequence). This CDR3 spans 14 amino acids. The CDR3 is CASSPAPGGTEAFF. As DNA, the CDR3 is TGTGCCAGCAGTCCCGCCCCGGGGGGCACTGAAGCTTTCTTT.

The chain links TRBV6-5 to TRBJ1-2, with no clear D. CDR1 MNHEY and CDR2 SVGAGI come from the germline V gene. Trimming removed 5 bases at V and 4 bases at J, with 11 bases between. The CDR3 consists of 13 residues. The CDR3 DNA sequence: TGTGCCAGCAGTGCGGACGGACCCTATGGCTACACCTTC. This translates into CASSADGPYGYTF.

The chain recombines TRBV11-1 with TRBJ2-1; a weak D match, TRBD2 (6 bases). Trimming left V 5 bases short and J 4 bases short, with 12 bases between. Germline lookup yields CDR1 SGHAT and CDR2 FQDESV (reference sequence). The CDR3 is 14 amino acids. DNA of the CDR3: TGTGCCAGCAGCCGGGCTGGGGGGTACAATGAGCAGTTCTTC. This translates into CASSRAGGYNEQFF.

This clonotype occurred a few times. This chain uses TRBV15 with TRBJ2-7, with D possibly TRBD1 on 5 matching bases. V gave up 3 bases and J gave up 7 bases, with 13 bases separating them. The CDR3 covers 13 residues. Germline V gives CDR1 LNHNV, CDR2 YYDKDF (reference sequence). The DNA for the CDR3 is TGTGCCACCAGCAGTGGGATAAGGGGTGAGCAGTACTTC. Its translation: CATSSGIRGEQYF.

The chain links TRBV5-6 to TRBJ1-1, with D possibly matching TRBD1 (6 bases). Per germline, CDR1 SGHDT and CDR2 YYEEEE. V was trimmed by 5 bases and J by 5 bases, leaving 13 bases between them. The CDR3 totals 13 residues. CDR3 nucleotide sequence: TGTGCCAGCAGGGCCGGGACATCTACTGAAGCTTTCTTT. It specifies CASRAGTSTEAFF.